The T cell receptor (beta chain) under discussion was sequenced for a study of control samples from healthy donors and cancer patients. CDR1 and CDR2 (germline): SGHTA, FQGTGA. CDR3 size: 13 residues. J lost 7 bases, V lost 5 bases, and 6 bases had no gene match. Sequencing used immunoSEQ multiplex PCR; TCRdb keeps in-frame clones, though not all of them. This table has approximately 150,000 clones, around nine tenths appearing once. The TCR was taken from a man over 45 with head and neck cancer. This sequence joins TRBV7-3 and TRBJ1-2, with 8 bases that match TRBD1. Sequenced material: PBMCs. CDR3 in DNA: TGTGCCAGCAGCCCCGCAGGGGGCTTTGGCTACACCTTC. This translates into CASSPAGGFGYTF.